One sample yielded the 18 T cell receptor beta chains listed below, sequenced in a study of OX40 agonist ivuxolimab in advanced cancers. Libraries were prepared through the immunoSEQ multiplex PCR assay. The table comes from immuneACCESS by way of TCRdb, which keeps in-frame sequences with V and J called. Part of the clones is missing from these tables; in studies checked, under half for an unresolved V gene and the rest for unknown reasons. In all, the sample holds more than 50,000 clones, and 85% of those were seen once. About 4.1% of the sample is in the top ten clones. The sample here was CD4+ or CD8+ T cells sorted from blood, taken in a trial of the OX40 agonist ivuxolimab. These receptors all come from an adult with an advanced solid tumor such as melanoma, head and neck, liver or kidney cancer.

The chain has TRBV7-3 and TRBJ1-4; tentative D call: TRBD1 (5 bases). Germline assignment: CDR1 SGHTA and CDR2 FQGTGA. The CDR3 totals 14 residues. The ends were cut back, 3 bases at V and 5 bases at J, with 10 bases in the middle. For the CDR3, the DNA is TGTGCCAGCAGCTTCGGCAGGGTGAATGAAAAACTGTTTTTT. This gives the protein CASSFGRVNEKLFF.

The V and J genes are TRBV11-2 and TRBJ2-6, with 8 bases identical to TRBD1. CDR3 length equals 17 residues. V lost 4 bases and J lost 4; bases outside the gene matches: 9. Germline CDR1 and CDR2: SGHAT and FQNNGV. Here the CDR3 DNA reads TGTGCCAGCAGCTCTCTAGGACAGGGCCCCGGGGCCAACGTCCTGACTTTC. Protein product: CASSSLGQGPGANVLTF.

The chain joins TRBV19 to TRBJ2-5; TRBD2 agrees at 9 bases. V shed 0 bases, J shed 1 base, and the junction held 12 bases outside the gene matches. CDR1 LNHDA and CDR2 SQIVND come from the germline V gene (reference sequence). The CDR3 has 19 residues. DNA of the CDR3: TGTGCCAGTAGTATAGATGGGGGGGCTAGCGGGGCGAGCCAAGAGACCCAGTACTTC. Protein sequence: CASSIDGGASGASQETQYF.

CDR3 protein: CASSPPRRGTYEQYF. The CDR3 region has the DNA TGTGCCAGCAGTCCCCCGAGGAGGGGGACCTACGAGCAGTACTTC. The chain uses TRBV6-5 and TRBJ2-7; D may be TRBD1 or TRBD2 (6 bases each). The CDR3 covers 15 residues. Germline lookup yields CDR1 MNHEY and CDR2 SVGAGI. The V gene lost 5 bases and the J gene lost 2 bases, with 16 bases spanning the gap.

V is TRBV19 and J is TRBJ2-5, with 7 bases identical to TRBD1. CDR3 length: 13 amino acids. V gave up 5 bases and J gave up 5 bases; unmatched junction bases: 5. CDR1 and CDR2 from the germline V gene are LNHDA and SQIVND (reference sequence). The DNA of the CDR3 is TGTGCCAGTAGTGACAGGGCGGCGGAGACCCAGTACTTC. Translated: CASSDRAAETQYF. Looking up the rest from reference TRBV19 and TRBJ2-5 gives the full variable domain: DGGITQSPKYLFRKEGQNVTLSCEQNLNHDAMYWYRQDPGQGLRLIYYSQIVNDFQKGDIAEGYSVSREKKESFPLTVTSAQKNPTAFYLCASSDRAAETQYFGPGTRLLVL.

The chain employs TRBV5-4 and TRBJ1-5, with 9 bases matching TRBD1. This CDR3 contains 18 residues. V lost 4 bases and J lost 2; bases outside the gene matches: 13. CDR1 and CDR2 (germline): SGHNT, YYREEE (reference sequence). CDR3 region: CASSQNRDREVCNQPQHF. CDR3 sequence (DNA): TGTGCCAGCAGCCAGAACCGGGACAGGGAAGTGTGCAATCAGCCCCAGCATTTT. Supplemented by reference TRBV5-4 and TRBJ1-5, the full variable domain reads ETGVTQSPTHLIKTRGQQVTLRCSSQSGHNTVSWYQQALGQGPQFIFQYYREEENGRGNFPPRFSGLQFPNYSSELNVNALELDDSALYLCASSQNRDREVCNQPQHFGDGTRLSIL.

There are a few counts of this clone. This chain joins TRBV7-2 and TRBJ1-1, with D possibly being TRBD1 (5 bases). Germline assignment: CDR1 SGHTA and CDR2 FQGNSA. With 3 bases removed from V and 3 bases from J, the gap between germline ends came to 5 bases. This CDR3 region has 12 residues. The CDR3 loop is CASSFRDTEAFF. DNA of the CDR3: TGTGCCAGCAGCTTCAGGGACACTGAAGCTTTCTTT. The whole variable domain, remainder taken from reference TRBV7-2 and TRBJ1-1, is GAGVSQSPSNKVTEKGKDVELRCDPISGHTALYWYRQSLGQGLEFLIYFQGNSAPDKSGLPSDRFSAERTGGSVSTLTIQRTQQEDSAVYLCASSFRDTEAFFGQGTRLTVV.

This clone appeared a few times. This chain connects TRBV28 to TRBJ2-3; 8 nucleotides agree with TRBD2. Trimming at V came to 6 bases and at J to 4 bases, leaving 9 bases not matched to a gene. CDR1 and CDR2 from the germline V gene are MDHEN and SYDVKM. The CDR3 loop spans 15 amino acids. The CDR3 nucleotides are TGTGCCAGCAGATGGGCTCCTAGCGGGTCAGATACGCAGTATTTT. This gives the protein CASRWAPSGSDTQYF.

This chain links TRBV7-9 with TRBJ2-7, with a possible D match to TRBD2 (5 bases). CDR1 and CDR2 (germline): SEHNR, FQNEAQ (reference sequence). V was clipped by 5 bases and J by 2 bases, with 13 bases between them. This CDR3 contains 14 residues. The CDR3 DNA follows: TGTGCCAGCAGCCACCCGGGGTCCCCCTACGAGCAGTACTTC. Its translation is CASSHPGSPYEQYF.

Here the CDR3 reads CASSLGQHNSPLHF. Written as DNA, the CDR3 is TGTGCCAGCAGCTTGGGCCAGCATAATTCACCCCTCCACTTT. This chain connects TRBV5-6 to TRBJ1-6; no definite D call. Trimming shortened V by 0 bases and J by 5 bases, and 6 bases separated the two germline ends. The CDR3 spans 14 residues. CDR1 and CDR2 from the germline V gene are SGHDT and YYEEEE. The entire variable domain, with the rest obtained from reference TRBV5-6 and TRBJ1-6, is as follows: DAGVTQSPTHLIKTRGQQVTLRCSPKSGHDTVSWYQQALGQGPQFIFQYYEEEERQRGNFPDRFSGHQFPNYSSELNVNALLLGDSALYLCASSLGQHNSPLHFGNGTRLTVT.

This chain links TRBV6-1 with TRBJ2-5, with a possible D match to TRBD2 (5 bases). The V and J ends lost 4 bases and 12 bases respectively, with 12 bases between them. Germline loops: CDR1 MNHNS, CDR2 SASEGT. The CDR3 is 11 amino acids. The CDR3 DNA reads TGTGCCAGCAGTGCCGGGGTTCGGGAGTACTTC. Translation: CASSAGVREYF.

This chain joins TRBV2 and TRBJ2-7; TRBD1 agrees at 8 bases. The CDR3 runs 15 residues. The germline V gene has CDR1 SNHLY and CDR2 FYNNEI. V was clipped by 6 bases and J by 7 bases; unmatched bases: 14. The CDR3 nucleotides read TGTGCCAGCAGAGAGCAGGGACAGGCCATTTGGGAGCAGTACTTC. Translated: CASREQGQAIWEQYF.

CDR3 sequence reads: CASRKGQGSTEAFF. The CDR3 coding sequence is TGTGCCAGCAGAAAGGGACAGGGGAGCACTGAAGCTTTCTTT. The chain links TRBV16 to TRBJ1-1; 10 positions agree with TRBD1. CDR1 and CDR2 from the germline V gene are KGHSY and FQNENV. Germline trimming cut 6 bases from V and 4 bases from J; bases unmatched to any gene: 5. CDR3 size: 14 residues.

The CDR3 loop is CASRPQDQPQHF. The CDR3 nucleotides read TGTGCCAGCAGGCCACAGGATCAGCCCCAGCATTTT. The V and J genes are TRBV28 and TRBJ1-5; the D gene is possibly TRBD1 (5 bases). The germline V and J ends were trimmed by 6 bases and 5 bases, with 8 bases remaining between them. The length of the CDR3 is 12 residues. In germline, CDR1 is MDHEN, CDR2 SYDVKM.

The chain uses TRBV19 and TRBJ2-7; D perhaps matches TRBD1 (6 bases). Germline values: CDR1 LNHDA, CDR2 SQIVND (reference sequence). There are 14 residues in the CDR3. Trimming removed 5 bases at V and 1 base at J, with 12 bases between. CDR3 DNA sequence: TGTGCCAGTAGTCGACAGGTTGTTTCCTACGAGCAGTACTTC. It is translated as CASSRQVVSYEQYF.

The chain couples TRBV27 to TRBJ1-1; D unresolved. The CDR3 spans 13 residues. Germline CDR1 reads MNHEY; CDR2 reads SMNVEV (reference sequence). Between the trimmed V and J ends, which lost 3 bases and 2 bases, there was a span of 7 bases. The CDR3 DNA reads TGTGCCAGCAGTTTTGCAGAAAACACTGAAGCTTTCTTT. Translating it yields CASSFAENTEAFF.

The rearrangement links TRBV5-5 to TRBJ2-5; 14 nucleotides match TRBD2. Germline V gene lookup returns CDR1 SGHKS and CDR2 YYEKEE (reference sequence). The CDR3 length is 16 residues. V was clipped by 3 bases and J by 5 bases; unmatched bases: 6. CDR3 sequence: CASSSRLAGGRETQYF. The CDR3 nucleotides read TGTGCCAGCAGCTCCCGACTAGCGGGGGGGAGGGAGACCCAGTACTTC.

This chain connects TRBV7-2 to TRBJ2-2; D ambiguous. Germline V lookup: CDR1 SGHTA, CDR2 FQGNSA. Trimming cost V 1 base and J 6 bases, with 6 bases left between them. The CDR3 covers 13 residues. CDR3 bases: TGTGCCAGCAGCTTAGGTGGGGCCGGGGAGCTGTTTTTT. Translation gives CASSLGGAGELFF.